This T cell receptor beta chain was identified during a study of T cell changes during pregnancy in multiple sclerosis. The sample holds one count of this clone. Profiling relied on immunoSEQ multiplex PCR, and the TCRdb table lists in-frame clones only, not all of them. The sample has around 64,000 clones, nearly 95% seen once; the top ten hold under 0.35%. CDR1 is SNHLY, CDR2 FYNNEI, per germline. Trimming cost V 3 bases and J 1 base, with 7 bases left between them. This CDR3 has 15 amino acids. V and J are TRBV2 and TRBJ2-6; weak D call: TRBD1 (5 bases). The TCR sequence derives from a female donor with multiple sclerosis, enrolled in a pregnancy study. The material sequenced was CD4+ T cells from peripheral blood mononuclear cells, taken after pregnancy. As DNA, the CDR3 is TGTGCCAGCAGTGATGCAGGGTCTGGGGCCAACGTCCTGACTTTC. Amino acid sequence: CASSDAGSGANVLTF.